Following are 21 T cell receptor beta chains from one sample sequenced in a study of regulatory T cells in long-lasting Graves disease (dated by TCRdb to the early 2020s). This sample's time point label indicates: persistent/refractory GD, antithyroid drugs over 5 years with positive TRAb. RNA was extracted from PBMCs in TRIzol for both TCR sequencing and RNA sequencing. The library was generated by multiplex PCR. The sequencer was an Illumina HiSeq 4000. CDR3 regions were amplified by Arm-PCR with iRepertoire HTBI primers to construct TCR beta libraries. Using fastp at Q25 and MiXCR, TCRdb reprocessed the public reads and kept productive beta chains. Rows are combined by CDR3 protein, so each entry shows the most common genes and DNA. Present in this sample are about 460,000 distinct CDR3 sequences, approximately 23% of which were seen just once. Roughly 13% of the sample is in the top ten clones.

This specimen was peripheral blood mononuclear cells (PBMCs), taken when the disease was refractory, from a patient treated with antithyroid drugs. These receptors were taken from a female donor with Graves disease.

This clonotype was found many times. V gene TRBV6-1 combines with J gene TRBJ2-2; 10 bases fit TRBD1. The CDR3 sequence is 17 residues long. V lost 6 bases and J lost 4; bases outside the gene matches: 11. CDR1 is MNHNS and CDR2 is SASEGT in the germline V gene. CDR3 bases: TGTGCCAGCAGCCCCGGGACAGGGGTTAGTGGCACCGGGGAGCTGTTTTTT. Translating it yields CASSPGTGVSGTGELFF.

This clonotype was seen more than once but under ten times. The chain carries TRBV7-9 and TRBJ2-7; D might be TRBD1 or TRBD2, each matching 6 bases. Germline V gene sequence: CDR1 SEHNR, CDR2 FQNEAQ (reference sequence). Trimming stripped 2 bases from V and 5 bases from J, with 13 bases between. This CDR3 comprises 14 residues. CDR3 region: CASSLLGGRNEQYF. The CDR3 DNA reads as TGTGCCAGCAGCTTACTGGGGGGCCGGAACGAGCAGTACTTC.

The CDR3 bases are TGTGCCAGCAGCGTAGGGGGGGCGGTCCTGAACACTGAAGCTTTCTTT. Amino acid sequence: CASSVGGAVLNTEAFF. The chain uses TRBV9 and TRBJ1-1; possibly TRBD1 for D (6 bases). Germline lookup yields CDR1 SGDLS and CDR2 YYNGEE. Trimming stripped 0 bases from V and 0 bases from J, with 12 bases between. This CDR3 is 16 amino acids long.

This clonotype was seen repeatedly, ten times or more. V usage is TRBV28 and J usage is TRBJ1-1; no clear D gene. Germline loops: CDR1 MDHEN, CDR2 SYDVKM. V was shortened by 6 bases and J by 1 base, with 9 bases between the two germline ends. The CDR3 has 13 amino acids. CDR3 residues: CASRAVPNTEAFF. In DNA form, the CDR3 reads TGTGCCAGCAGGGCAGTGCCGAACACTGAAGCTTTCTTT.

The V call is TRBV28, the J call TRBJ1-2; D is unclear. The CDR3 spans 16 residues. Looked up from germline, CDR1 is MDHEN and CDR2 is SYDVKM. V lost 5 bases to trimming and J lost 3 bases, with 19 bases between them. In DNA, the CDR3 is TGTGCCAGCAGTCCCATGGTGGCAGTCGTCGACTATGGCTACACCTTC. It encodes CASSPMVAVVDYGYTF.

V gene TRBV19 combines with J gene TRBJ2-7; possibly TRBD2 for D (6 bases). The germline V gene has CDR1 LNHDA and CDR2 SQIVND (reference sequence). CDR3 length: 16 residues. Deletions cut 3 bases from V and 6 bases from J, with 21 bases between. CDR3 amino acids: CASSIQRVYPGGEQYF. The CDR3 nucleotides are TGTGCCAGTAGTATTCAGCGGGTCTATCCGGGCGGCGAGCAGTACTTC.

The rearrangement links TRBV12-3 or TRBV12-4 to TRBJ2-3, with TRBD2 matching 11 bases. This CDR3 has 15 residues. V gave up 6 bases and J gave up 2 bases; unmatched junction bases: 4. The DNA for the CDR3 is TGTGCCAGCAGACTAGCGGGGGCTTTCACAGATACGCAGTATTTT. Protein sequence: CASRLAGAFTDTQYF.

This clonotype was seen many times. CDR3 sequence (DNA): TGTGCCAGCAGCTTAGGGGGAGCGACCTATAATTCACCCCTCCACTTT. Protein product: CASSLGGATYNSPLHF. The rearrangement links TRBV7-2 to TRBJ1-6; D is unresolved. Germline CDR1 reads SGHTA; CDR2 reads FQGNSA. Between the trimmed V and J ends, which lost 1 base and 2 bases, there was a span of 9 bases. The CDR3 sequence is 16 residues long.

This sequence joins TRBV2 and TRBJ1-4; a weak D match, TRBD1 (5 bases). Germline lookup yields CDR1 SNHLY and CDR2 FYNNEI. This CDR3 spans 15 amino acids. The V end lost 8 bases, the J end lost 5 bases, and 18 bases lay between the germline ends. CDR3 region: CASFPTGGTNEKLFF. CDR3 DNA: TGTGCCAGCTTTCCCACCGGGGGAACAAATGAAAAACTGTTTTTT.

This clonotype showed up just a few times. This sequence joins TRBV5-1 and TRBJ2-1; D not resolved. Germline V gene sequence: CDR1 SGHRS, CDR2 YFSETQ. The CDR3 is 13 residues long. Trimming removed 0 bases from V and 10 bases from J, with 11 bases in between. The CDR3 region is CASSLAGNGEQFF. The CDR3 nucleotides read TGCGCCAGCAGCTTGGCCGGCAATGGAGAGCAGTTCTTC.

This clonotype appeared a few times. The CDR3 is CASSLGKPWQGLNTEAFF. CDR3 nucleotide sequence: TGTGCCAGCAGCTTGGGGAAACCCTGGCAGGGATTGAACACTGAAGCTTTCTTT. The chain uses TRBV11-2 and TRBJ1-1, with D maybe TRBD1 (5 bases). The germline V and J ends were trimmed by 3 bases and 0 bases, with 20 bases remaining between them. Germline CDR1 is SGHAT and CDR2 is FQNNGV. The CDR3 is 18 residues long.

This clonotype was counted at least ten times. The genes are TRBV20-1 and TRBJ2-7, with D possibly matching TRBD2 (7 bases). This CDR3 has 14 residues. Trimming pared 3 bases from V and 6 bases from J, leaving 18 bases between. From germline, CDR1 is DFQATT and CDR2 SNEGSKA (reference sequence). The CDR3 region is CSARSSGGLSEQYF. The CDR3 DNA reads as TGCAGTGCTAGGTCATCGGGGGGCCTTTCCGAGCAGTACTTC.

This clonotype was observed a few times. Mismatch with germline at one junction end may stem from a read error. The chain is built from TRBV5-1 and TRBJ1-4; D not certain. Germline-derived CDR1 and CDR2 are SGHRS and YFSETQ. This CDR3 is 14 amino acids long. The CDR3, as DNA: TGCGCCAGCGGCTTAGAGGCGGCTAATGAAAAACTGTTTTTT. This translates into CASGLEAANEKLFF.

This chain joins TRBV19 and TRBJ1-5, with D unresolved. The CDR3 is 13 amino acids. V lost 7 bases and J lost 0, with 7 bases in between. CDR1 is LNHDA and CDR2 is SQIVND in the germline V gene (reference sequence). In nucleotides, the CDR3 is TGTGCCAGTACGGGTCTTAGCAATCAGCCCCAGCATTTT. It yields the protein CASTGLSNQPQHF.

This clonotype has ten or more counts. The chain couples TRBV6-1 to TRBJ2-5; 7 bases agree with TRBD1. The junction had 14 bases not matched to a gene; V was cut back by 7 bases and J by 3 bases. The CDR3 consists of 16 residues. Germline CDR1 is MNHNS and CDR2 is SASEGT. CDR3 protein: CASKGDRKGWEETQYF. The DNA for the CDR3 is TGTGCCAGCAAGGGGGACAGAAAGGGGTGGGAAGAGACCCAGTACTTC.

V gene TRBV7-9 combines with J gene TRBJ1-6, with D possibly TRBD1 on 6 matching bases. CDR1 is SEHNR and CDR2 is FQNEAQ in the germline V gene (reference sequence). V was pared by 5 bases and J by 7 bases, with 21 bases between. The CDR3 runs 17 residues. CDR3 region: CASSDPLRGADNSPLHF. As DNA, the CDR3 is TGTGCCAGCAGCGACCCTTTGAGGGGGGCGGACAATTCACCCCTCCACTTT.

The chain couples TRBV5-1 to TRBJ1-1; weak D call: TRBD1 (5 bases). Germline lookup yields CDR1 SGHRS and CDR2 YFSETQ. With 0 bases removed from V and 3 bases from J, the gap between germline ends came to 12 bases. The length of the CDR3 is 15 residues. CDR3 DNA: TGCGCCAGCAGCTTGGATTCAGGGAGGGACACTGAAGCTTTCTTT. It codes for CASSLDSGRDTEAFF.

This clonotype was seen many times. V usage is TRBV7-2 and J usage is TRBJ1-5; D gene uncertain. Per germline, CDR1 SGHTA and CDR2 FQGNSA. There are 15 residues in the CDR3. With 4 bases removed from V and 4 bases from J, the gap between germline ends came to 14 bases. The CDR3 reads CASSSQYGENQPQHF. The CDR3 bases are TGTGCCAGCAGCTCCCAGTACGGGGAAAATCAGCCCCAGCATTTT.

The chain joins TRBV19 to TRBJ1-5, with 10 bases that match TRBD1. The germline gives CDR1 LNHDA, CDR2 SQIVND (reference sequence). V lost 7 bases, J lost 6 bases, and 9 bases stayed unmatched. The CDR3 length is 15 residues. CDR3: CASIDRGLGGQPQHF. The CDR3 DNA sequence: TGTGCCAGTATTGACAGGGGGCTTGGGGGTCAGCCCCAGCATTTT.

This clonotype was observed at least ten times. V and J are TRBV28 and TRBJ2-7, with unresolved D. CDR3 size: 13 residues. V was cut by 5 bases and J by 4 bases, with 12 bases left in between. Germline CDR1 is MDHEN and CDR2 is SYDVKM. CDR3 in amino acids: CASSRDTQYEQYF. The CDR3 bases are TGTGCCAGCAGTCGAGACACTCAATACGAGCAGTACTTC. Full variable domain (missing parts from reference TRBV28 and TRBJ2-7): DVKVTQSSRYLVKRTGEKVFLECVQDMDHENMFWYRQDPGLGLRLIYFSYDVKMKEKGDIPEGYSVSREKKERFSLILESASTNQTSMYLCASSRDTQYEQYFGPGTRLTVT.

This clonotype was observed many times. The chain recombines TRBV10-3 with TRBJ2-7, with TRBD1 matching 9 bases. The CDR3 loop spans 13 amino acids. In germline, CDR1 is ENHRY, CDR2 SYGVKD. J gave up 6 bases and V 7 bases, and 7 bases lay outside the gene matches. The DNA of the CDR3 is TGTGCCATCACTGGGGACAGGGAGGGCGAGCAGTACTTC. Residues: CAITGDREGEQYF.